This TCR beta chain comes out of a study of T cells in localized non-small cell lung cancer. The CDR3 contains 16 residues. The V end lost 7 bases, the J end lost 0 bases, and 16 bases lay between the germline ends. Germline lookup yields CDR1 MDHEN and CDR2 SYDVKM. Overall study findings and caveats: Adjacent lung had a median roughly 60 of the 100 largest tumor clones. Overall survival was longer when the density of T cells in the blood was higher. The tumor had only one region sequenced, so heterogeneity remains possible. Uninvolved adjacent lung had more T cell clonality than any other tissue, topping tumor.

TCRdb keeps only in-frame clones here, not all; method: immunoSEQ multiplex PCR. The table shows approximately 35,000 clones, with approximately 90% occurring only once. Of note for this clone: Its antigen remains unknown.

The input for sequencing was peripheral blood mononuclear cells, taken before any cancer treatment. This receptor was obtained from a female donor older than 55 with stage II lung adenocarcinoma. The chain recombines TRBV28 with TRBJ1-3; the D is unclear. Here the CDR3 DNA reads TGTGCCAGCACTTCGTGGGAACCCGACTCTGGAAACACCATATATTTT. Its protein is CASTSWEPDSGNTIYF.